The clone carrying this TCR beta chain was recorded a few times. The antigen remains unidentified. TCRdb re-called the RT-PCR reads with MiXCR, one entry per CDR3 protein. The profile shows 500,000 to 650,000 distinct CDR3 sequences, less than 8% of them singletons. This sample was taken from a study of response to subunit inactivated influenza vaccine. Points from the study as a whole: Authors suggested each seasonal influenza vaccination recruits few new T cells.

From germline, CDR1 is MNHEY and CDR2 SMNVEV (reference sequence). This CDR3 contains 16 residues. Trimming cost V 0 bases and J 0 bases; bases outside gene matches: 4. The J gene is TRBJ1-1, the V gene TRBV27; 7 positions agree with TRBD1. The clonotype originates from a man between 50 and 70 years old who received an inactivated influenza vaccine. This sample comprised PBMCs from blood, obtained approximately 25 months after vaccination. CDR3 DNA sequence: TGTGCCAGCAGTTTATCGAGGGGACAGATGAACACTGAAGCTTTCTTT. Protein product: CASSLSRGQMNTEAFF.